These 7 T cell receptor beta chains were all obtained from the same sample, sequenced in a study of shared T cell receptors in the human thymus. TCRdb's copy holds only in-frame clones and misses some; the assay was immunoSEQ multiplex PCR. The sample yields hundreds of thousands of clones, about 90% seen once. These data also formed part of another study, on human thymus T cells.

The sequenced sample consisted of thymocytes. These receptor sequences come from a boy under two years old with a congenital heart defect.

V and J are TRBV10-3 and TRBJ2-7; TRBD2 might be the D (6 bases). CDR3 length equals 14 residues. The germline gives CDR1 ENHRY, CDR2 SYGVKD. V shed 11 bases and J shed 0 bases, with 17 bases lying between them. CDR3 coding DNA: TGTGCCGTGGGGGGTTGGGAGAACTCCTACGAGCAGTACTTC. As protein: CAVGGWENSYEQYF.

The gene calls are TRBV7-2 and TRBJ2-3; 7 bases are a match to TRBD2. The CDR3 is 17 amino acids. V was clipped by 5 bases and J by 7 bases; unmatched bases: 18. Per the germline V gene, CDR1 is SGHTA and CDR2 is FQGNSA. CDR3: CASSPKGWDYRPHTQYF. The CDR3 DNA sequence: TGTGCCAGCAGCCCAAAGGGGTGGGACTACCGGCCGCATACGCAGTATTTT. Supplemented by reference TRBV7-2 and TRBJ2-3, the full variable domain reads GAGVSQSPSNKVTEKGKDVELRCDPISGHTALYWYRQSLGQGLEFLIYFQGNSAPDKSGLPSDRFSAERTGGSVSTLTIQRTQQEDSAVYLCASSPKGWDYRPHTQYFGPGTRLTVL.

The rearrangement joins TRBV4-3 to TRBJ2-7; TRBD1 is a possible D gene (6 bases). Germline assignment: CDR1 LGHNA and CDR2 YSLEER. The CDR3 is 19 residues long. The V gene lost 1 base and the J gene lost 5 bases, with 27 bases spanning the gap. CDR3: CASSQGAPGSQGYGHEQYF. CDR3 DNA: TGCGCCAGCAGCCAAGGAGCCCCCGGGTCTCAGGGGTACGGGCACGAGCAGTACTTC.

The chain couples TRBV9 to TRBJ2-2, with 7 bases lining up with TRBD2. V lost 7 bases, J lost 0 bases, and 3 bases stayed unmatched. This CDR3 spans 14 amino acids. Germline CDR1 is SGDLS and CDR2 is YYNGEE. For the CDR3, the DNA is TGTGCCAGCGCTAGCGGAACGAACACCGGGGAGCTGTTTTTT. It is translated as CASASGTNTGELFF.

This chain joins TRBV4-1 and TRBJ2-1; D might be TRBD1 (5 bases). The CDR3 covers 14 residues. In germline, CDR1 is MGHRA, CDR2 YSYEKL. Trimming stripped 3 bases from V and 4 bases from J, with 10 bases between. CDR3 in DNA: TGCGCCAGCAGCCAGTCCAGGGCATACAATGAGCAGTTCTTC. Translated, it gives CASSQSRAYNEQFF.

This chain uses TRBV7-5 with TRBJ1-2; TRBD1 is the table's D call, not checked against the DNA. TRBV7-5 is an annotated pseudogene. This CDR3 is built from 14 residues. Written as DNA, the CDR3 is TGTGCCAGAAGCCCCACCCGGGACAGGGAGGGCTACACCTTC. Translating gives CARSPTRDREGYTF.

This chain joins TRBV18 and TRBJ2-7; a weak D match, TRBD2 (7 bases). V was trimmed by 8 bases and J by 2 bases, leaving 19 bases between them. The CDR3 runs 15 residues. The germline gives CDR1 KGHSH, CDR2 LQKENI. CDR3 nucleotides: TGTGCCAGCGCAGCGGCGGGGGCGAGCCCCTACGAGCAGTACTTC. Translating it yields CASAAAGASPYEQYF.